This TCR beta chain derives from a study of blood T cells in healthy people across ages. Per individual sample, total RNA of at least 6 micrograms was extracted. For the second PCR, which ran for about 6 to 11 cycles, a sample-barcoded 5' primer and a J-beta primer mix were used. TCRdb re-derived calls from the 5' RACE reads in MiXCR, one entry per CDR3 protein. The data show around 280,000 distinct CDR3 sequences, 25% to 30% seen once. The CDR3 spans 15 residues. The V gene lost 6 bases and the J gene lost 3 bases, with 15 bases spanning the gap. Per germline, CDR1 SNHLY and CDR2 FYNNEI. The specimen was blood. This TCR derives from a woman between 65 and 79 years old in good health. The chain is built from TRBV2 and TRBJ1-5; TRBD1 might be the D (5 bases). The CDR3 sequence: CASSLQATSNQPQHF. CDR3 DNA sequence: TGTGCCAGCAGCTTACAGGCGACCTCCAATCAGCCCCAGCATTTT.